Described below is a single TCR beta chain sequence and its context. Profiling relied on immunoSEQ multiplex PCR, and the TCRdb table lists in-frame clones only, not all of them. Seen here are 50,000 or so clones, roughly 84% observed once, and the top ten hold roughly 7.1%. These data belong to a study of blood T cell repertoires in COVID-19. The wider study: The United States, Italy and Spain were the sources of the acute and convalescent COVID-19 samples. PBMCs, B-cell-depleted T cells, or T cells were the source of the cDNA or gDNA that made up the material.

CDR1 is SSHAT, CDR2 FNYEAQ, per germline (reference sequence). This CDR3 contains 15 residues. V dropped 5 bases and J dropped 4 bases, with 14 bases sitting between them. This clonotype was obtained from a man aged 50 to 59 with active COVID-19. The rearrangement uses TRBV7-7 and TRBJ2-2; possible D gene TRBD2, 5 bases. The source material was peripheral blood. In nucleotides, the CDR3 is TGTGCCAGCAGCCCCCGGGGTGCTGGCACCGGGGAGCTGTTTTTT. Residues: CASSPRGAGTGELFF.